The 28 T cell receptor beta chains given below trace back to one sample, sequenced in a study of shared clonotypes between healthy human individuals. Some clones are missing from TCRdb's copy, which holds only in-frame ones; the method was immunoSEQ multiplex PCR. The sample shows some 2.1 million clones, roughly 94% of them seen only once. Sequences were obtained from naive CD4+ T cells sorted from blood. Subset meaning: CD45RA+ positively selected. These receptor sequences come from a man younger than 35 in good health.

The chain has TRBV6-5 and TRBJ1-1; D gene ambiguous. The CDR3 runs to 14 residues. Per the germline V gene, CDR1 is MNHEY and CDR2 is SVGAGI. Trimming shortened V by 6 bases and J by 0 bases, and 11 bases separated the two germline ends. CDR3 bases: TGTGCCAGCAGCCACGACGGGTTGAACACTGAAGCTTTCTTT. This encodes CASSHDGLNTEAFF.

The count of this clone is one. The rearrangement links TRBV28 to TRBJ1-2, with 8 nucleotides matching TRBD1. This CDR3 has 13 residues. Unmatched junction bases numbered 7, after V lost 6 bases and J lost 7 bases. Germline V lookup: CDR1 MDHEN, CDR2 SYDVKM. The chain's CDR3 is CASSADRVGGYTF. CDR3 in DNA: TGTGCCAGCAGCGCGGACAGGGTGGGTGGCTACACCTTC.

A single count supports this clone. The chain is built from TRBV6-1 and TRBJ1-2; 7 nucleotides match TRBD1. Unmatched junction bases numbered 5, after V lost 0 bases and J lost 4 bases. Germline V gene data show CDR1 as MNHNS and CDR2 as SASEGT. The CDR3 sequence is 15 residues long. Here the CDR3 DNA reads TGTGCCAGCAGTGAAGCGCGACAGGGTGCCTATGGCTACACCTTC. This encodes CASSEARQGAYGYTF.

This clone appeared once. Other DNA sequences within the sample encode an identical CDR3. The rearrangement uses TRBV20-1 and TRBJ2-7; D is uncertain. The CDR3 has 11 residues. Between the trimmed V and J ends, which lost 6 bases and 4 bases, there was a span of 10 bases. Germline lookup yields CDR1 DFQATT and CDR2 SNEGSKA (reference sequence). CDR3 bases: TGCAGTGCACGAGGCGATTACGAGCAGTACTTC. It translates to CSARGDYEQYF.

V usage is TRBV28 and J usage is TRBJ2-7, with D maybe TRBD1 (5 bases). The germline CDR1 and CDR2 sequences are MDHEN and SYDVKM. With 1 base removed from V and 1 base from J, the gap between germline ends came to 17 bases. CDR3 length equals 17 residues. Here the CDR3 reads CASSLSWGAPASYEQYF. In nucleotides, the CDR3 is TGTGCCAGCAGTTTATCGTGGGGCGCACCTGCGTCCTACGAGCAGTACTTC. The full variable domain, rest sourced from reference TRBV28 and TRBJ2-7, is DVKVTQSSRYLVKRTGEKVFLECVQDMDHENMFWYRQDPGLGLRLIYFSYDVKMKEKGDIPEGYSVSREKKERFSLILESASTNQTSMYLCASSLSWGAPASYEQYFGPGTRLTVT.

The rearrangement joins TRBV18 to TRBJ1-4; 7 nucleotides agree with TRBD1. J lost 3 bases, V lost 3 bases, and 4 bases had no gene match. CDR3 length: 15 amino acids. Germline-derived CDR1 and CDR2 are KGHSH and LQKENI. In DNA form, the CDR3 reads TGTGCCAGCTCACCGCAAGGGGGCCCTAATGAAAAACTGTTTTTT. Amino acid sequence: CASSPQGGPNEKLFF.

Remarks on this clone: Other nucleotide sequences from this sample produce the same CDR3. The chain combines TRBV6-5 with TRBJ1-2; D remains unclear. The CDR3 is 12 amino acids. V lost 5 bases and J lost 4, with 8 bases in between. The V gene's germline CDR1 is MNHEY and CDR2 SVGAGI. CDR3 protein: CASSPGPYGYTF. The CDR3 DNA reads TGTGCCAGCAGTCCCGGACCCTATGGCTACACCTTC.

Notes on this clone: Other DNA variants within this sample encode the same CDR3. Here the CDR3 DNA reads TGTGCCTGGACTTCGGGGCAAGAGACCCAGTACTTC. Translated, it gives CAWTSGQETQYF. The genes are TRBV30 and TRBJ2-5; D might be TRBD2 (5 bases). The ends were cut back, 4 bases at V and 2 bases at J, with 8 bases in the middle. The germline V gene has CDR1 GTSNPN and CDR2 SVGIG (reference sequence). The CDR3 is 12 residues long.

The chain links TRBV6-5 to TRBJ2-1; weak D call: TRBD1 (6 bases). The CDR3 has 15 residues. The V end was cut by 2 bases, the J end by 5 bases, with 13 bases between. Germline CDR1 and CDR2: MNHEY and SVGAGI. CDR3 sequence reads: CASSYGGRGNNEQFF. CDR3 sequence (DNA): TGTGCCAGCAGTTACGGGGGCAGGGGAAACAATGAGCAGTTCTTC.

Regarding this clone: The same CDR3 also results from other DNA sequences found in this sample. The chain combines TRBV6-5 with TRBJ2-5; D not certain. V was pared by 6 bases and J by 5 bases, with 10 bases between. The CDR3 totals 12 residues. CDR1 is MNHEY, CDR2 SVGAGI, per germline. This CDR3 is CASSRVGETQYF. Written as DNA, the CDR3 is TGTGCCAGCAGCCGAGTAGGGGAGACCCAGTACTTC.

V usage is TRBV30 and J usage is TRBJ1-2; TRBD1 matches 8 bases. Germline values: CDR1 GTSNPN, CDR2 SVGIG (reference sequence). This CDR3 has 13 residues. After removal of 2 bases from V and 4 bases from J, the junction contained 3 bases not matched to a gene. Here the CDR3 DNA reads TGTGCCTGGAGTACAGGGGGAGGCTATGGCTACACCTTC. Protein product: CAWSTGGGYGYTF. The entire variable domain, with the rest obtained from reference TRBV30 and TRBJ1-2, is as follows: SQTIHQWPATLVQPVGSPLSLECTVEGTSNPNLYWYRQAAGRGLQLLFYSVGIGQISSEVPQNLSASRPQDRQFILSSKKLLLSDSGFYLCAWSTGGGYGYTFGSGTRLTVV.

CDR3: CASSLVSWGAGYEQYF. CDR3 in DNA: TGTGCCAGCAGCTTAGTATCTTGGGGGGCTGGATACGAGCAGTACTTC. The rearrangement joins TRBV5-4 to TRBJ2-7; D tentatively fits TRBD1 or TRBD2 (6 bases each). Per the germline V gene, CDR1 is SGHNT and CDR2 is YYREEE (reference sequence). The CDR3 extends over 16 amino acids. V lost 2 bases to trimming and J lost 4 bases, with 19 bases between them.

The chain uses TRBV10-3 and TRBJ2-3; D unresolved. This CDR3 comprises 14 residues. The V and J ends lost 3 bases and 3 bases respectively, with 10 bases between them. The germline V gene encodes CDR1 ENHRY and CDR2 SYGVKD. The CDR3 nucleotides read TGTGCCATCAGTGACCCTGGGTTTACAGATACGCAGTATTTT. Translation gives CAISDPGFTDTQYF.

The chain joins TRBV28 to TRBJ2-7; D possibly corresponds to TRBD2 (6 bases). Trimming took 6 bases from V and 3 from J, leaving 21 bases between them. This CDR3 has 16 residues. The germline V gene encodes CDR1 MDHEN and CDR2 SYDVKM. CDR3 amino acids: CASRLGGLSGNYEQYF. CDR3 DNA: TGTGCCAGCAGGCTGGGAGGACTATCGGGTAACTACGAGCAGTACTTC.

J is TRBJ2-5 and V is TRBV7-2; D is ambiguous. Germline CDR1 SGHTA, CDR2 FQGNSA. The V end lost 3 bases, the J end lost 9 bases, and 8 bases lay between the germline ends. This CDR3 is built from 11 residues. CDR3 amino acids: CASSFGEAQYF. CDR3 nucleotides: TGTGCCAGCAGCTTCGGTGAAGCCCAGTACTTC.

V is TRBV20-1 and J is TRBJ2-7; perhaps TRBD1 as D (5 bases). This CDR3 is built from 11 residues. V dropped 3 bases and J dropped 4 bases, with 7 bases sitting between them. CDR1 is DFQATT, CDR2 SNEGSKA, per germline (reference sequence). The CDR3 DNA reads TGCAGTGCTAGTAAGGGGTACGAGCAGTACTTC. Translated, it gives CSASKGYEQYF.

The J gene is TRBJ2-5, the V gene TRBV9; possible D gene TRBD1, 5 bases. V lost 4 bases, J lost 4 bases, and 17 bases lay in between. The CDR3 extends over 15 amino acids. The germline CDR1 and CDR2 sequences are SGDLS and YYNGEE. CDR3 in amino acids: CASSRDTGWGETQYF. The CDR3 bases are TGTGCCAGCAGCCGCGATACAGGCTGGGGAGAGACCCAGTACTTC.

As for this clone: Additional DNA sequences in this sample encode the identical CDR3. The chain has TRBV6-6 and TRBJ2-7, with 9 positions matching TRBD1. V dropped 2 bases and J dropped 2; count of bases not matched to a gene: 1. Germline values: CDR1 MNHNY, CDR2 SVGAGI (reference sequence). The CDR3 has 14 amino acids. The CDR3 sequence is CASSYRQGAYEQYF. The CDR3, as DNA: TGTGCCAGCAGTTACAGACAGGGGGCCTACGAGCAGTACTTC.

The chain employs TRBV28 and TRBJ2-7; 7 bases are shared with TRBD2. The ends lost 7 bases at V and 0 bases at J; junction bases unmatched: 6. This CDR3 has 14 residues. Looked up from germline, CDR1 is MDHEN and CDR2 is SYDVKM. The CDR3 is CASTVSSGSYEQYF. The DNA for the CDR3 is TGTGCCAGCACCGTATCTAGCGGCTCCTACGAGCAGTACTTC.

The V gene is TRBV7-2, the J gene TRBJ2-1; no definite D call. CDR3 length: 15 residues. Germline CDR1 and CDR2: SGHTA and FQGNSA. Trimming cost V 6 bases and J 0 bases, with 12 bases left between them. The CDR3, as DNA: TGTGCCAGCAGAGACGGACCGAACTCCTACAATGAGCAGTTCTTC. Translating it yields CASRDGPNSYNEQFF.

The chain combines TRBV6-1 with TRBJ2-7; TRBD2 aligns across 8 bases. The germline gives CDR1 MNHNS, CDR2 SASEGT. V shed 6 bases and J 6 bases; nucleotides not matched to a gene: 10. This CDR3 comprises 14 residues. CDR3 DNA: TGTGCCAGCAGGATCCCCGGGACTAGTTCCGAGCAGTACTTC. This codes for CASRIPGTSSEQYF.

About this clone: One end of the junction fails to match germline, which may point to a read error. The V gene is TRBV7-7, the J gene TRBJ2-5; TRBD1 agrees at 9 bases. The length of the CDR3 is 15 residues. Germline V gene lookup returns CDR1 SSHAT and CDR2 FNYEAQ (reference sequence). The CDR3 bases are TGTGCTAGCAGTGTCGGTGGGACAGGGACGAAGACCCAGTACTTC. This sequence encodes CASSVGGTGTKTQYF.

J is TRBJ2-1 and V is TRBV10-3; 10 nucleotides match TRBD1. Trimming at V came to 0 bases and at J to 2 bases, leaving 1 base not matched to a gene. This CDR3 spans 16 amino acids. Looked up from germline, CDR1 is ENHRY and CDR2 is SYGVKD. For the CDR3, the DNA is TGTGCCATCAGTGAGTCGGGACAGGGGACCTACAATGAGCAGTTCTTC. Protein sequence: CAISESGQGTYNEQFF.

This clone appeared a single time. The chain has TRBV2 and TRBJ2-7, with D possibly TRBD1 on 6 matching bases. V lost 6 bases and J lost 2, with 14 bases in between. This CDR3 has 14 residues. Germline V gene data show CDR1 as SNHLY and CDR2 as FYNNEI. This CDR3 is CASSEFGTTYEQYF. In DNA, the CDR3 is TGTGCCAGCAGCGAATTCGGGACAACCTACGAGCAGTACTTC.

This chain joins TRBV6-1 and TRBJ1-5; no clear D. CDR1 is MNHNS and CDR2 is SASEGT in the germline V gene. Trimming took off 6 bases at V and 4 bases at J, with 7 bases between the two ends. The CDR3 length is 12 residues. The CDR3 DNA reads TGTGCCAGCAGACCGCCGAATCAGCCCCAGCATTTT. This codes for CASRPPNQPQHF.

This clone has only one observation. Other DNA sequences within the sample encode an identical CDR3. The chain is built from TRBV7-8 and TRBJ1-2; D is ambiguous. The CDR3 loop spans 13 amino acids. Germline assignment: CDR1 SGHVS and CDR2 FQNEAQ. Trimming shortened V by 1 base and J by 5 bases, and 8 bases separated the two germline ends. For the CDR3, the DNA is TGTGCCAGCAGCTTAGGGGAGGTTTATGGCTACACCTTC. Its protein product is CASSLGEVYGYTF. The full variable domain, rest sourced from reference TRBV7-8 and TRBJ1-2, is GAGVSQSPRYKVAKRGQDVALRCDPISGHVSLFWYQQALGQGPEFLTYFQNEAQLDKSGLPSDRFFAERPEGSVSTLKIQRTQQEDSAVYLCASSLGEVYGYTFGSGTRLTVV.

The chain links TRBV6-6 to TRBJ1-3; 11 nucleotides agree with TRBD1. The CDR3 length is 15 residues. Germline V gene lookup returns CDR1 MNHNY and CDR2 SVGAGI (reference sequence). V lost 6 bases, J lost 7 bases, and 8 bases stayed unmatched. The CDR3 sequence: CASSDSGTGGNTIYF. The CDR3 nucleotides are TGTGCCAGCAGCGATTCCGGGACAGGGGGTAACACCATATATTTT.

In DNA, the CDR3 is TGTGCCAGCAGCTTAGGGCCGATGGGGGATACGCAGTATTTT. It translates to CASSLGPMGDTQYF. This chain connects TRBV7-9 to TRBJ2-3; D call uncertain. This CDR3 has 14 residues. Germline values: CDR1 SEHNR, CDR2 FQNEAQ (reference sequence). V lost 1 base and J lost 6, with 11 bases in between. Based on the CDR3 plus reference TRBV7-9 and TRBJ2-3, the full variable domain is DTGVSQNPRHKITKRGQNVTFRCDPISEHNRLYWYRQTLGQGPEFLTYFQNEAQLEKSRLLSDRFSAERPKGSFSTLEIQRTEQGDSAMYLCASSLGPMGDTQYFGPGTRLTVL.